A single TCR beta chain is shown here with its context. Its specificity is not known. This specimen comes from a study of T cells in localized non-small cell lung cancer. Method: immunoSEQ multiplex PCR; TCRdb's copy keeps in-frame clones and lacks some. The sample has tens of thousands of clones, around 83% seen once. The germline CDR1 and CDR2 sequences are LGHNA and YSLEER. This CDR3 has 17 amino acids. V lost 2 bases and J lost 0, with 15 bases in between. Study-level points and caveats: Increased T cell density in blood showed an association with longer overall survival. Because sequencing included only one region (of the tumor), heterogeneity remains possible. Uninvolved adjacent lung had the highest recorded T cell clonality, with tumor below it.

The starting material was PBMCs, obtained before any cancer treatment. The TCR sequence derives from a man aged 40 to 69 with stage II lung adenocarcinoma. V usage is TRBV4-3 and J usage is TRBJ2-3; no firm D call. In nucleotides, the CDR3 is TGCGCCAGCAGCCAATCCCCCATAGGGCGGAGCACAGATACGCAGTATTTT. This gives the protein CASSQSPIGRSTDTQYF.